This TCR beta chain was identified in a study of T-cell reconstitution after alpha-beta-depleted transplantation in children. Study-wide results and limits: After one year, T-cell counts and TCRbeta diversity mostly came from new T cells.

The CDR3 runs to 14 residues. V was clipped by 2 bases and J by 0 bases, with 6 bases between them. For TCRbeta, the library was prepared with unique molecular identifiers. TCRdb ran MiXCR on the PCR reads and lists one entry per CDR3 protein. Counted here are some 600,000 distinct CDR3 sequences, roughly 13% occurring once; the ten biggest clones make up over 2%. This clonotype was detected only a few times. Its antigen is as yet unknown. The chain joins TRBV12-3 or TRBV12-4 to TRBJ2-3; no reliable D call. The clonotype originates from a male patient younger than 18 who had a stem cell transplant for acute myeloid leukemia, so the T cells may come from the graft donor. This specimen was PBMCs, mostly from graft donor cells, taken 360 days after TCRalphabeta/CD19-depleted stem cell transplant. The CDR3 spells CASSLSKSTDTQYF. CDR3 bases: TGTGCCAGCAGTTTATCTAAAAGCACAGATACGCAGTATTTT.